The sequence of this TCR beta chain was determined in a study of spatial heterogeneity in lung cancer (dated by TCRdb to the late 2010s). About the full investigation: More beta-chain than alpha-chain transcripts were consistently detected, likely reflecting higher beta-chain transcript abundance. A strong correlation was found between TCR transcript counts in tumor regions and a T cell transcriptional module score from matched bulk RNA-seq. In the raw uncorrected reads, each unique combination of TCR and UMI appeared more than ten times on average. The study quantitatively compared TCR alpha and beta repertoires across multiple tumor regions, matched nontumor lung and blood in non-small cell lung cancer. TCR repertoire features were related to nonsynonymous mutation counts determined by whole-exome sequencing of tumor tissue. Both alpha and beta chains were TCR-sequenced in 210 or so tumor regions, under 85 matched nontumor lung samples and around 54 PBMC samples obtained at surgery. Results and caveats for the whole study, not just this receptor: TCR-seq was estimated to cover only approximately 7% of tumor T cells for alpha chains and approximately 12% for beta chains. Confirming at a functional level the hypothesis that regional TCRs recognize regional mutations was considered to require additional single-cell paired TCR alpha and beta sequencing. The tumor nonsynonymous mutation count correlated with the number of expanded alpha and beta TCRs within the tumor. Counts of ubiquitous and regional expanded TCRs were found to correlate with counts of ubiquitous and regional nonsynonymous mutations, respectively.

The time point label, read with the paper, signifies: sample taken at primary tumor resection. Donors were over 60 patients with early-stage, untreated non-small cell lung cancer from the lung TRACERx cohort. TCR sequencing used whole RNA extracted from tumor and nontumor lung tissue, or from cryopreserved PBMC samples, without cell sorting. A patient was chosen for TCR sequencing only when enough RNA was available from at least two tumor regions. A lung pathologist reviewed the tumor and adjacent nontumor lung specimens before the specimens were selected. The CDR1 and CDR2 encoded by the germline V gene (reference sequence) are GTSNPN and SVGIG. Taken from cysteine to phenylalanine, the CDR3 has 15 residues. Only the CDR3 DNA stays, 45 bases, in frame from base 1. Trimming accounts for 3 bases at V and 4 bases at J, while the number of junction bases matched to no gene is 9. This clonotype counts as medium-sized (0.01 to 0.1%). Its antigen remains unidentified. Qualities for individual bases were not recorded, and no much larger clone is one base off.

The receptor library was made with 5' RACE. TCRdb records NextSeq 500 as the sequencer. The TCR library protocol attached a unique molecular identifier to each TCR cDNA molecule to allow correction of PCR and sequencing errors. Concerning the study's data processing: TCR identification, UMI-based error correction and CDR3 extraction were performed with Decombinator tools. TCRs above a frequency of 2 per 1,000, corresponding to the top 1% of the tumor frequency distribution, were defined as expanded. Expanded tumor TCRs statistically deemed absent (corrected P<0.05) from at least one tumor region were classed as regional, and all other expanded tumor TCRs were classed as ubiquitous. Renyi diversity was computed with the R vegan package after each repertoire had been subsampled 100 times to 5,000 TCRs. CDR3 similarity networks were built from amino acid triplet string-kernel similarity, with CDR3s being connected when pairwise similarity was above 0.82. TCRdb cleaned the public reads at Q25 with fastp, built clones with MiXCR and kept in-frame beta chains. CDR3 protein duplicates are merged, each entry listing the most common genes and DNA. The V and J calls, along with clone size, are taken from TCRdb and not from the paper's own processing. In this sample the table shows 2,000 or so distinct CDR3 sequences, 15% of which occur a single time. The leading ten clones occupy more than 25% of the sample.

This receptor was obtained from a male donor with early-stage non-small cell lung cancer. The V and J genes are TRBV30 and TRBJ1-2, and TRBD1 matches 9 of the central bases. The source material was lung tumor tissue, sampled at surgery. For the CDR3, the sequence is CAWSIGTGRVYGYTF. The nucleotide sequence reads TGTGCCTGGAGCATAGGGACAGGGAGAGTCTATGGCTACACCTTC.